Each of the 15 T cell receptor beta chains below was sequenced from the same sample in a study of vaccination and CD4 T cells after COVID-19. These receptors have no known antigen. The Oncomine TCR Beta short-read assay was what sequenced the DNA obtained from cultured CD4+ T cells. TCRdb itself ran the PCR reads through MiXCR, one entry per CDR3 protein. The sample has some 11,000 distinct CDR3 sequences, around a third seen once; the top ten hold 7.5% to 10%. Treatment denoted: roughly 10-day PBMC culture with coronavirus spike peptide pools or control peptides (ViraFEST assay). The material sequenced was CD4+ T cells from blood, cultured in vitro. The receptors were sampled from a human donor who had recovered from COVID-19.

CDR3 sequence reads: CSARVSGNTGELFF. The CDR3 DNA is TGCAGTGCTAGAGTTAGCGGGAACACCGGGGAGCTGTTTTTT. The V call is TRBV20-1, the J call TRBJ2-2; D might be TRBD2 (6 bases). From germline, CDR1 is DFQATT and CDR2 SNEGSKA (reference sequence). Trimming stripped 1 base from V and 1 base from J, with 7 bases between. The CDR3 sequence is 14 residues long.

This clonotype was picked up a small number of times. The genes are TRBV11-2 and TRBJ1-2; TRBD1 matches at 8 bases. Germline CDR1 and CDR2: SGHAT and FQNNGV. The CDR3 is 15 amino acids. Unmatched junction bases numbered 12, after V lost 4 bases and J lost 8 bases. CDR3 region: CASSSTGQGARGYTF. CDR3 bases: TGTGCCAGCAGCTCCACCGGGCAGGGGGCGCGGGGCTACACCTTC.

This clonotype showed up just once. This chain connects TRBV20-1 to TRBJ1-4, with D possibly TRBD1 on 5 matching bases. Germline V gene data show CDR1 as DFQATT and CDR2 as SNEGSKA (reference sequence). Deletions cut 1 base from V and 7 bases from J, with 19 bases between. This CDR3 is 16 amino acids long. The CDR3 DNA reads TGCAGTGCTAGAGTATCAGGGAATCTAGGGAGTGAAAAACTGTTTTTT. Amino acids: CSARVSGNLGSEKLFF.

CDR3 region: CASSSRQQGDEQYF. The CDR3 DNA reads TGTGCCAGCAGCTCCCGCCAACAGGGCGACGAGCAGTACTTC. The chain carries TRBV5-4 and TRBJ2-7; a weak D match, TRBD1 (6 bases). Trimming left V 3 bases short and J 5 bases short, with 15 bases between. The CDR3 spans 14 residues. Germline CDR1 reads SGHNT; CDR2 reads YYREEE (reference sequence).

This clonotype is classed as medium-sized. The V gene is TRBV6-5, the J gene TRBJ1-2, with D uncertain. The germline V gene encodes CDR1 MNHEY and CDR2 SVGAGI. The germline V and J ends were trimmed by 4 bases and 10 bases, with 13 bases remaining between them. The CDR3 spans 12 residues. The CDR3 nucleotides read TGTGCCAGCAGTTCTCCGGAGGGTGCCTACACCTTC. This translates into CASSSPEGAYTF.

Regarding this clonotype: Likely a read error: the CDR3 ends without its conserved phenylalanine or tryptophan. This sequence joins TRBV7-2 and TRBJ2-7, with 9 bases identical to TRBD2. Germline lookup yields CDR1 SGHTA and CDR2 FQGNSA. V lost 5 bases to trimming and J lost 4 bases; unmatched junction nucleotides: 9. This CDR3 spans 15 amino acids. The DNA of the CDR3 is TGTGCCAGCAGCCGTGTCGTAGCGGGAGTGTACGAGCAGTACTTG. Its protein is CASSRVVAGVYEQYL.

This clonotype was picked up a small number of times. This chain uses TRBV11-3 with TRBJ1-1, with D perhaps matching TRBD1 (6 bases). Trimming removed 3 bases at V and 4 bases at J, with 9 bases between. This CDR3 has 13 residues. Germline CDR1 reads SGHNT; CDR2 reads YENEEA. The CDR3 region has the DNA TGTGCCAGCAGCTTCAGGGGTGGCACTGAAGCTTTCTTT. Translated: CASSFRGGTEAFF. Complete variable domain (other parts from reference TRBV11-3 and TRBJ1-1): EAGVVQSPRYKIIEKKQPVAFWCNPISGHNTLYWYLQNLGQGPELLIRYENEEAVDDSQLPKDRFSAERLKGVDSTLKIQPAELGDSAVYLCASSFRGGTEAFFGQGTRLTVV.

The genes are TRBV7-9 and TRBJ1-1; D may be TRBD1 (5 bases). The length of the CDR3 is 11 residues. V lost 11 bases and J 4 bases, leaving 11 bases between the germline ends. CDR1 and CDR2 from the germline V gene are SEHNR and FQNEAQ (reference sequence). The CDR3 DNA reads TGTGCCGGCATTGGGGGCACTGAAGCTTTCTTT. Translating it yields CAGIGGTEAFF. Full variable domain (missing parts from reference TRBV7-9 and TRBJ1-1): DTGVSQNPRHKITKRGQNVTFRCDPISEHNRLYWYRQTLGQGPEFLTYFQNEAQLEKSRLLSDRFSAERPKGSFSTLEIQRTEQGDSAMYLCAGIGGTEAFFGQGTRLTVV.

The chain uses TRBV7-3 and TRBJ2-2, with no clear D. V was trimmed by 2 bases and J by 8 bases, leaving 9 bases between them. The germline gives CDR1 SGHTA, CDR2 FQGTGA. The CDR3 contains 13 residues. The CDR3 DNA is TGTGCCAGCAGCTTAGTCAGTGCGGGGGAGCTGTTTTTT. Residues: CASSLVSAGELFF.

This clonotype was counted between two and nine times. The chain recombines TRBV7-3 with TRBJ1-6; D remains ambiguous. Trimming took off 1 base at V and 7 bases at J, with 8 bases between the two ends. This CDR3 spans 14 amino acids. The germline CDR1 and CDR2 sequences are SGHTA and FQGTGA. CDR3 coding DNA: TGTGCCAGCAGCTTAAGGGGAGAAAATTCACCCCTCCACTTT. This gives the protein CASSLRGENSPLHF. The full variable domain, with the rest looked up from reference TRBV7-3 and TRBJ1-6, is GAGVSQTPSNKVTEKGKYVELRCDPISGHTALYWYRQSLGQGPEFLIYFQGTGAADDSGLPNDRFFAVRPEGSVSTLKIQRTERGDSAVYLCASSLRGENSPLHFGNGTRLTVT.

V is TRBV6-1 and J is TRBJ2-5; D not resolved. V lost 5 bases and J lost 0, with 10 bases in between. This CDR3 has 14 amino acids. Germline CDR1 and CDR2: MNHNS and SASEGT. The CDR3 DNA is TGTGCCAGCAGTATCGACATGTACCAAGAGACCCAGTACTTC. Its protein product is CASSIDMYQETQYF.

This sequence joins TRBV2 and TRBJ1-6; D not certain. Germline loops: CDR1 SNHLY, CDR2 FYNNEI. V shed 4 bases and J shed 4 bases, with 5 bases lying between them. This CDR3 contains 13 residues. The CDR3 nucleotides read TGTGCCAGCAGTGCGGGTTATAATTCACCCCTCCACTTT. It encodes CASSAGYNSPLHF.

This chain connects TRBV5-1 to TRBJ1-6; TRBD1 matches 8 bases. J lost 7 bases, V lost 0 bases, and 3 bases had no gene match. Germline V lookup: CDR1 SGHRS, CDR2 YFSETQ. The CDR3 sequence is 15 residues long. CDR3 region: CASSLGTGRNSPLHF. The CDR3 DNA reads TGCGCCAGCAGCTTGGGGACAGGGCGAAATTCACCCCTCCACTTT.

The chain is built from TRBV7-9 and TRBJ2-3; D possibly matches TRBD1 or TRBD2 (6 bases each). CDR3 length: 16 residues. CDR1 SEHNR and CDR2 FQNEAQ come from the germline V gene (reference sequence). Between the trimmed V and J ends, which lost 6 bases and 7 bases, there was a span of 23 bases. CDR3 residues: CASSPWGPGAKNTQYF. CDR3 bases: TGTGCCAGCAGTCCCTGGGGCCCGGGGGCGAAGAATACGCAGTATTTT.

This clonotype was seen only a few times. This chain joins TRBV5-6 and TRBJ2-7, with D unclear. Per the germline V gene, CDR1 is SGHDT and CDR2 is YYEEEE. V lost 1 base to trimming and J lost 2 bases, with 4 bases between them. The CDR3 is made up of 12 amino acids. The DNA of the CDR3 is TGTGCCAGCAGCTTGTCGCCCTACGAGCAGTACTTC. Amino acid sequence: CASSLSPYEQYF. Looking up the rest from reference TRBV5-6 and TRBJ2-7 gives the full variable domain: DAGVTQSPTHLIKTRGQQVTLRCSPKSGHDTVSWYQQALGQGPQFIFQYYEEEERQRGNFPDRFSGHQFPNYSSELNVNALLLGDSALYLCASSLSPYEQYFGPGTRLTVT.